Shown below are 8 T cell receptor beta chains from a single sample sequenced in a study of shared clonotypes between healthy human individuals. The assay was immunoSEQ multiplex PCR, and TCRdb's table has in-frame clones only and misses some. The sample holds a few million clones, about 92% seen once. The sequencing sample was made of naive CD4+ T cells sorted from blood. Noted subset: CD45RA+ positively selected. These receptors all stem from a man aged 18 to 29 in good health.

A remark on this clone: Other nucleotide sequences from this sample produce the same CDR3. The chain recombines TRBV30 with TRBJ1-5; no firm D call. In germline, CDR1 is GTSNPN, CDR2 SVGIG (reference sequence). Trimming shortened V by 3 bases and J by 4 bases, and 7 bases separated the two germline ends. The CDR3 length is 12 residues. The CDR3 region is CAWSDFNQPQHF. CDR3 bases: TGTGCCTGGAGCGACTTTAATCAGCCCCAGCATTTT. The full variable domain, its missing parts supplied by reference TRBV30 and TRBJ1-5, is SQTIHQWPATLVQPVGSPLSLECTVEGTSNPNLYWYRQAAGRGLQLLFYSVGIGQISSEVPQNLSASRPQDRQFILSSKKLLLSDSGFYLCAWSDFNQPQHFGDGTRLSIL.

This chain links TRBV18 with TRBJ2-1, with 10 bases identical to TRBD2. The germline gives CDR1 KGHSH, CDR2 LQKENI. The trim removed 6 bases at V and 4 bases at J, leaving 6 bases unmatched. The CDR3 consists of 15 residues. CDR3 region: CASSYGLAEYNEQFF. The CDR3 DNA reads as TGTGCCAGCTCGTACGGACTAGCGGAGTACAATGAGCAGTTCTTC.

The genes are TRBV5-1 and TRBJ2-5; 8 bases align to TRBD2. Per germline, CDR1 SGHRS and CDR2 YFSETQ. This CDR3 has 16 amino acids. V lost 3 bases to trimming and J lost 2 bases; unmatched junction nucleotides: 9. The CDR3 nucleotides are TGCGCCAGCAGCTATGGTAGCGGGGCCCCTCAAGAGACCCAGTACTTC. It yields the protein CASSYGSGAPQETQYF.

On this clone: The sample contains more than one DNA sequence encoding this CDR3. The chain is built from TRBV7-8 and TRBJ1-1, with D unclear. The CDR3 is 15 residues long. V shed 0 bases and J shed 0 bases, with 8 bases lying between them. Germline assignment: CDR1 SGHVS and CDR2 FQNEAQ. In nucleotides, the CDR3 is TGTGCCAGCAGCTTAGCCGGGCAGTTGAACACTGAAGCTTTCTTT. The encoded protein is CASSLAGQLNTEAFF.

The genes are TRBV28 and TRBJ2-3, with D possibly called TRBD1 or TRBD2 (6 bases each). The germline V gene encodes CDR1 MDHEN and CDR2 SYDVKM. CDR3 length: 13 residues. With 7 bases removed from V and 4 bases from J, the gap between germline ends came to 12 bases. The chain's CDR3 is CASKGGAPDTQYF. In nucleotides, the CDR3 is TGTGCCAGCAAGGGGGGTGCTCCAGATACGCAGTATTTT.

The chain has TRBV5-4 and TRBJ2-1; the match to TRBD1 covers 8 bases. V was clipped by 5 bases and J by 6 bases; unmatched bases: 7. The CDR3 is made up of 14 amino acids. CDR1 and CDR2 from the germline V gene are SGHNT and YYREEE (reference sequence). CDR3 nucleotide sequence: TGTGCCAGCAGGATTCTGGACAGGGCCAATGAGCAGTTCTTC. It specifies CASRILDRANEQFF.

This clone was observed once. The chain has TRBV7-2 and TRBJ2-1; 10 nucleotides align to TRBD1. The germline gives CDR1 SGHTA, CDR2 FQGNSA. This CDR3 contains 18 residues. J gave up 7 bases and V 0 bases, and 12 bases lay outside the gene matches. For the CDR3, the DNA is TGTGCCAGCAGCTTAGCGCCGTGGGGGACAGGGGTAGGGAATGAGCAGTTCTTC. Translated: CASSLAPWGTGVGNEQFF.

This clone has just one count. The chain has TRBV27 and TRBJ1-1; the match to TRBD1 covers 8 bases. CDR3 length: 19 amino acids. Germline CDR1 MNHEY, CDR2 SMNVEV (reference sequence). V lost 0 bases, J lost 6 bases, and 18 bases stayed unmatched. The CDR3 spells CASSLSHLGTGGRKSEAFF. CDR3 DNA sequence: TGTGCCAGCAGTTTATCCCACCTTGGTACAGGGGGGCGAAAATCTGAAGCTTTCTTT.